This T cell receptor beta chain was sequenced for a study of T cells in Graves' hyperthyroidism and ophthalmopathy (dated by TCRdb to the late 2010s). Background on the whole study: Peripheral blood samples were taken at initial diagnosis, before any treatment was given. To identify distinguishing TCR V-J signatures, a discovery cohort of some 99 patients was used, comprising approximately 40 with Graves' ophthalmopathy and around 60 with stable Graves' hyperthyroidism. Whether ophthalmopathy could be predicted prospectively was tested in an independent validation cohort made up of roughly 19 hyperthyroidism patients plus 17 patients who later progressed to ophthalmopathy. The 100 or so discovery patients were randomly split 7:3 into training and test sets. In about 6 Graves' hyperthyroidism patients, the study also compared T-cell repertoires from thyroid tissue with T-cell repertoires from blood. Once sampling was done, hyperthyroidism patients were given methimazole at a starting dose of 30 mg daily, whereas ophthalmopathy patients were given high-dose intravenous methylprednisolone. The paper reports TCR Vbeta CDR3 sequencing of over 130 peripheral blood samples: around 45 ophthalmopathy, 75 to 80 hyperthyroidism and approximately 17 progressor patients. Study-level results and caveats: Most expanded thyroid clonotypes (frequency above 0.001) were also found in blood, which suggests that blood repertoires may mirror thyroid immune responses. A 13 V-J signature model separated ophthalmopathy from stable hyperthyroidism, with approximately 86% sensitivity and 81.08% specificity in cross-validation and 80%/75% in testing. In validation, the model predicted progression to ophthalmopathy with over 65% sensitivity and approximately 78% specificity, a median of 6.5 months before onset. Sample size was not statistically predetermined, and blinding of investigators to group allocation was not performed.

Via the germline V gene (reference sequence), CDR1 is SGHAT and CDR2 FQDESV. The trim is 5 bases for V and 11 bases for J, with a gap of 12 bases between the germline ends. The CDR3 goes from the cysteine to the phenylalanine over 11 residues. Only the CDR3 part of the read is kept: 33 bases, read in frame from the first base. A patient counted as having stable Graves' hyperthyroidism if no progression to ophthalmopathy occurred over 18 months of follow-up. Hyperthyroidism patients were newly diagnosed, with disease duration under 2 months, and aged 18 to 65 years. Patients with uncontrolled infections, other autoimmune diseases, pregnancy or lactation were excluded. Clinical symptoms, serum thyroxine and TRAb, thyroid ultrasound, and orbital computed tomography formed the basis for the diagnoses. PBMCs were separated from roughly 9.6 ml of fresh peripheral blood using Ficoll-Paque density gradient centrifugation. Trizol reagent was used to extract total RNA, and RNA quality was then checked on an Agilent 2100 Bioanalyzer.

TCR beta CDR3 regions were amplified from RNA transcripts. The TCR CDR3 was subjected to a first round of RT-PCR using the HTBI primer set and the Qiagen OneStep RT-PCR kit. A second multiplex PCR round built the libraries, followed by size selection and purification. Paired-end sequencing of the libraries was performed with 100 bp reads on an Illumina HiSeq2000. The original methods were these. SOAPnuke was used to process the raw data, removing reads that contained adapters or uncalled bases, had a mean Phred below 15, or lacked an exact match to the constant primer or identifier. High-quality paired reads were merged with COPE v1.2.5, and unique nucleotide sequences were defined as clonotypes. MiTCR v1.1 was used to align the clonotypes against IMGT TRBV, TRBD and TRBJ reference segments. The analysis included only V-J combinations with a frequency above 0.0001, which together covered over 98% of the repertoires. A TCS score was defined as the ratio between F50 (clonal expansion) and ExV (chaos), using BLOSUM62-based TCRdist between CDR3 peptides within each V-J. Welch's t-statistics and random forest reduced roughly 540 V-J features to around 14, which were used in a naive Bayes classifier (R e1071). Thyroid-blood repertoire similarity was quantified with the Morisita-Horn index. In TCRdb, the public reads were trimmed at Q25 with fastp and aligned with MiXCR, with productive beta chains retained. One record per CDR3 amino acid sequence lists the most common genes and DNA. For this entry, the V and J calls and clone size follow TCRdb and not the study's own pipeline. This sample holds hundreds of thousands of distinct CDR3 sequences; 38% were observed only once. Jointly, the top ten make up approximately 8.7% of the sample.

In its sample, this clonotype was seen a few times. Its antigen has not been determined. Base qualities are missing; no much larger clone stands one base away. This clonotype was obtained from a man younger than 30 with Graves' hyperthyroidism. This sequence uses TRBV11-1 and TRBJ1-1; 5 matching bases give a weak D call of TRBD1. The sequenced sample consisted of blood. The DNA reads as follows: TGTGCCAGCAGCACGCAGGGTTGGGCTTTCTTT. This is translated as CASSTQGWAFF.